The 25 T cell receptor beta chains reported below all come from one sample, sequenced in a study of T cells after yellow fever vaccination. TCRdb ran MiXCR on the 5' RACE reads and lists one entry per CDR3 protein. Of approximately 550,000 distinct CDR3 sequences in the sample, approximately 12% were seen once. The source material was PBMCs, sampled on the day of the yellow fever booster vaccination. Receptor source: a man younger than 45 who received the YFV17D yellow fever vaccine.

This clonotype was seen a handful of times. The rearrangement joins TRBV5-1 to TRBJ2-7; TRBD2 matches at 8 bases. This CDR3 is built from 15 residues. J was trimmed by 2 bases and V by 5 bases; bases with no gene match: 9. The germline gives CDR1 SGHRS, CDR2 YFSETQ. CDR3 loop: CASRAAGGWTYEQYF. Here the CDR3 DNA reads TGCGCCAGCAGAGCCGCGGGGGGCTGGACCTACGAGCAGTACTTC.

In this sample, this clonotype turned up a few times. This chain joins TRBV3-1 and TRBJ2-7; 8 positions agree with TRBD1. V lost 3 bases and J lost 7; bases outside the gene matches: 8. The CDR3 is made up of 14 amino acids. Germline CDR1 reads LGHDT; CDR2 reads YNNKEL (reference sequence). The CDR3 DNA follows: TGTGCCAGCAGCCATCGACAGGGGCCACGGGAGCAGTACTTC. It is translated as CASSHRQGPREQYF.

The chain joins TRBV5-1 to TRBJ2-7, with D perhaps matching TRBD1 or TRBD2 (5 bases each). Per the germline V gene, CDR1 is SGHRS and CDR2 is YFSETQ. This CDR3 is 17 amino acids long. The V and J ends lost 3 bases and 0 bases respectively, with 19 bases between them. CDR3 coding DNA: TGCGCCAGCAGCTGGACCACCGGGACGGTGAGCTCCTACGAGCAGTACTTC. Residues: CASSWTTGTVSSYEQYF.

The chain has TRBV6-5 and TRBJ2-3; possible D gene TRBD1, 6 bases. Germline CDR1 reads MNHEY; CDR2 reads SVGAGI. V was shortened by 2 bases and J by 11 bases, with 14 bases between the two germline ends. This CDR3 is built from 13 residues. The CDR3 spells CASSYRRGWGQYF. Written as DNA, the CDR3 is TGTGCCAGCAGTTACCGTAGGGGGTGGGGGCAGTATTTT.

This sequence joins TRBV5-1 and TRBJ2-3; D unclear. Trimming shortened V by 0 bases and J by 3 bases, and 11 bases separated the two germline ends. In germline, CDR1 is SGHRS, CDR2 YFSETQ. The length of the CDR3 is 15 residues. CDR3 sequence: CASSLEGQLTDTQYF. DNA of the CDR3: TGCGCCAGCAGCTTGGAAGGGCAGCTTACAGATACGCAGTATTTT. Full variable domain (remainder filled in from reference TRBV5-1 and TRBJ2-3): KAGVTQTPRYLIKTRGQQVTLSCSPISGHRSVSWYQQTPGQGLQFLFEYFSETQRNKGNFPGRFSGRQFSNSRSEMNVSTLELGDSALYLCASSLEGQLTDTQYFGPGTRLTVL.

There are a few counts of this clonotype. V is TRBV9 and J is TRBJ2-5; D gene uncertain. V lost 4 bases and J lost 4, with 17 bases in between. The V gene's germline CDR1 is SGDLS and CDR2 YYNGEE. CDR3 size: 15 residues. The CDR3: CASSSQPRTGETQYF. CDR3 in DNA: TGTGCCAGCAGCTCCCAGCCGAGGACCGGAGAGACCCAGTACTTC.

The chain recombines TRBV10-3 with TRBJ2-5; TRBD2 might be the D (5 bases). The CDR3 totals 13 residues. The germline gives CDR1 ENHRY, CDR2 SYGVKD. The V end lost 11 bases, the J end lost 1 base, and 14 bases lay between the germline ends. DNA of the CDR3: TGTGCCTTGGCGGACGGACTCCAAGAGACCCAGTACTTC. Residues: CALADGLQETQYF.

This sequence joins TRBV12-3 or TRBV12-4 and TRBJ2-4, with a tentative D call TRBD1 (6 bases). This CDR3 is 15 amino acids long. Trimming left V 5 bases short and J 0 bases short, with 11 bases between. This chain's CDR3 is CASSLRDIAKNIQYF. In DNA form, the CDR3 reads TGTGCCAGCAGTCTCCGGGACATAGCCAAAAACATTCAGTACTTC.

The rearrangement uses TRBV5-6 and TRBJ2-7; no firm D call. Germline values: CDR1 SGHDT, CDR2 YYEEEE. The V end was cut by 5 bases, the J end by 6 bases, with 15 bases between. The CDR3 is 13 residues long. CDR3 loop: CASSSQGALEQYF. The DNA of the CDR3 is TGTGCCAGCAGTTCTCAAGGTGCCCTCGAGCAGTACTTC.

This clonotype has a handful of counts. J is TRBJ2-7 and V is TRBV18; no clear D gene. Germline CDR1 reads KGHSH; CDR2 reads LQKENI. This CDR3 has 15 amino acids. V lost 0 bases and J lost 2, with 11 bases in between. In nucleotides, the CDR3 is TGTGCCAGCTCACCACCGGGAAGGGCGACCTACGAGCAGTACTTC. Protein sequence: CASSPPGRATYEQYF.

This clonotype was seen a single time. The gene calls are TRBV4-2 and TRBJ2-7, with D perhaps TRBD2 (6 bases). The CDR3 has 18 amino acids. Germline loops: CDR1 LGHNA, CDR2 YNFKEQ. V lost 0 bases and J 3 bases, leaving 21 bases between the germline ends. This chain's CDR3 is CASSQDRFSGTLNYEQYF. The DNA of the CDR3 is TGTGCCAGCAGCCAAGACCGGTTTTCTGGGACTCTCAACTACGAGCAGTACTTC.

This clonotype was observed a few times. This rearrangement joins TRBV6-2 or TRBV6-3 to TRBJ2-3, with D uncertain. CDR3 size: 13 residues. Germline CDR1 MNHEY, CDR2 SVGEGT. V was pared by 7 bases and J by 3 bases, with 11 bases between. CDR3 in DNA: TGTGCCAGCACCCGGACGTCTACAGATACGCAGTATTTT. Translated, it gives CASTRTSTDTQYF.

This clonotype was counted once. The chain couples TRBV27 to TRBJ2-5; D remains ambiguous. The CDR3 sequence is 14 residues long. The V end was cut by 6 bases, the J end by 4 bases, with 15 bases between. Germline assignment: CDR1 MNHEY and CDR2 SMNVEV (reference sequence). CDR3 DNA sequence: TGTGCCAGCAGATTGACACAGAGAAGAGAGACCCAGTACTTC. Its protein is CASRLTQRRETQYF.

This clonotype occurred a few times. The CDR3 protein is CASSDNSPLHF. For the CDR3, the DNA is TGTGCCAGCAGTGATAATTCACCCCTCCACTTT. The chain joins TRBV6-1 to TRBJ1-6; D gene uncertain. The V end lost 3 bases, the J end lost 6 bases, and 0 bases lay between the germline ends. This CDR3 region has 11 residues. Germline V gene sequence: CDR1 MNHNS, CDR2 SASEGT.

V usage is TRBV15 and J usage is TRBJ2-5; 10 nucleotides line up with TRBD2. The germline CDR1 and CDR2 sequences are LNHNV and YYDKDF (reference sequence). This CDR3 has 17 residues. The J segment lost 2 bases and the V segment lost 0 bases, leaving 6 bases of the junction unmatched. CDR3 loop: CATSRDYPSGSQETQYF. CDR3 coding DNA: TGTGCCACCAGCAGAGATTACCCTAGCGGGAGTCAAGAGACCCAGTACTTC.

There are many counts of this clonotype. The V call is TRBV4-3, the J call TRBJ2-2; 7 bases are shared with TRBD1. J gave up 5 bases and V 0 bases, and 3 bases lay outside the gene matches. The length of the CDR3 is 15 residues. Per germline, CDR1 LGHNA and CDR2 YSLEER. The CDR3 loop is CASSQEGGSTGELFF. In DNA, the CDR3 is TGCGCCAGCAGCCAAGAAGGGGGCTCTACCGGGGAGCTGTTTTTT.

This clonotype was seen only once. The chain is built from TRBV7-9 and TRBJ2-6, with a tentative D call TRBD1 (5 bases). Germline loops: CDR1 SEHNR, CDR2 FQNEAQ (reference sequence). Trimming removed 4 bases at V and 5 bases at J, with 6 bases between. CDR3 length: 13 amino acids. The chain's CDR3 is CASSWTRANVLTF. The CDR3 bases are TGTGCCAGCAGCTGGACAAGGGCCAACGTCCTGACTTTC. Together with reference TRBV7-9 and TRBJ2-6, the CDR3 gives the full variable domain: DTGVSQNPRHKITKRGQNVTFRCDPISEHNRLYWYRQTLGQGPEFLTYFQNEAQLEKSRLLSDRFSAERPKGSFSTLEIQRTEQGDSAMYLCASSWTRANVLTFGAGSRLTVL.

This clonotype was seen only a few times. This sequence joins TRBV12-3 or TRBV12-4 and TRBJ2-3; weak D call: TRBD2 (5 bases). V lost 3 bases to trimming and J lost 4 bases, with 8 bases between them. The CDR3 spans 13 residues. The CDR3 sequence: CASSFEGPDTQYF. CDR3 coding DNA: TGTGCCAGCAGTTTTGAGGGTCCAGATACGCAGTATTTT.

The J gene is TRBJ2-1, the V gene TRBV5-1, with D possibly being TRBD1 (6 bases). The germline CDR1 and CDR2 sequences are SGHRS and YFSETQ. This CDR3 has 15 residues. Trimming removed 3 bases from V and 9 bases from J, with 19 bases in between. CDR3 sequence reads: CASSSGTPPSGEQFF. The CDR3 DNA follows: TGCGCCAGCAGCTCCGGGACACCTCCCTCGGGTGAGCAGTTCTTC.

The chain employs TRBV20-1 and TRBJ2-1; TRBD1 aligns across 12 bases. Germline CDR1 is DFQATT and CDR2 is SNEGSKA (reference sequence). CDR3 size: 14 residues. The J segment lost 11 bases and the V segment lost 2 bases, leaving 7 bases of the junction unmatched. CDR3 loop: CSARTGTGGAQQFF. As DNA, the CDR3 is TGCAGTGCTAGAACCGGGACAGGGGGCGCGCAGCAGTTCTTC.

This clonotype has just a few counts. At one of its ends the junction is not consistent with the germline gene, which may arise from a read error. CDR3: CASSNSGTGLRIGYTF. Written as DNA, the CDR3 is TGTGCCAGCAGTAACTCCGGGACAGGACTTCGTATCGGCTACACCTTC. This chain links TRBV6-2 or TRBV6-3 with TRBJ1-2, with 8 bases lining up with TRBD1. The CDR3 runs to 16 residues. Germline CDR1 and CDR2: MNHEY and SVGEGT.

The table lists this clonotype with a few counts. The chain employs TRBV20-1 and TRBJ2-7; D gene ambiguous. The V and J ends lost 6 bases and 8 bases respectively, with 17 bases between them. Looked up from germline, CDR1 is DFQATT and CDR2 is SNEGSKA (reference sequence). The CDR3 is 12 residues long. This CDR3 is CSATPGGLKQYF. DNA of the CDR3: TGCAGTGCCACCCCGGGCGGTCTTAAGCAGTACTTC.

J is TRBJ2-7 and V is TRBV12-3 or TRBV12-4; D remains ambiguous. V was clipped by 10 bases and J by 5 bases, with 9 bases between them. This CDR3 region has 10 residues. CDR3 loop: CATPVNEQYF. CDR3 in DNA: TGTGCCACCCCAGTTAACGAGCAGTACTTC.

Comments on this clonotype: Since a much larger clone is just one base distant, this may be a read error. The chain couples TRBV7-2 to TRBJ2-5; D is undetermined. Germline V lookup: CDR1 SGHTA, CDR2 FQGNSA. CDR3 length equals 15 residues. Trimming removed 6 bases at V and 3 bases at J, with 17 bases between. This chain's CDR3 is CASRSGHEREETQYF. The CDR3 DNA reads as TGTGCCAGCAGATCTGGGCACGAGAGAGAAGAGACCCAGTACTTC.

This clonotype was counted only a few times. The J gene is TRBJ1-2, the V gene TRBV5-1; 11 nucleotides line up with TRBD1. Per germline, CDR1 SGHRS and CDR2 YFSETQ. With 4 bases clipped from V and 8 bases from J, the junction kept 7 bases outside the gene matches. The CDR3 runs 14 residues. CDR3 protein: CASSGGQGAGGYTF. CDR3 sequence (DNA): TGCGCCAGCAGCGGCGGACAGGGGGCAGGGGGCTACACCTTC. Drawing the rest from reference TRBV5-1 and TRBJ1-2, the complete variable domain is KAGVTQTPRYLIKTRGQQVTLSCSPISGHRSVSWYQQTPGQGLQFLFEYFSETQRNKGNFPGRFSGRQFSNSRSEMNVSTLELGDSALYLCASSGGQGAGGYTFGSGTRLTVV.